This T cell receptor (beta chain) appears in the sequencing data of a study of radiotherapy plus CTLA-4 blockade in lung cancer. This clone came up a few times. Its target is not known. Data came from immunoSEQ multiplex PCR; TCRdb stores just in-frame clones and leaves some out. The sample contains tens of thousands of clones, about 74% of which appear only once. The V and J ends lost 0 bases and 10 bases respectively, with 21 bases between them. CDR3 size: 16 residues. Germline V gene sequence: CDR1 GTSNPN, CDR2 SVGIG (reference sequence). General observations from the study: Radiotherapy plus ipilimumab was followed by expansion in blood of tumor-derived TCR clones.

The chain links TRBV30 to TRBJ1-4; TRBD1 is a possible D gene (6 bases). The source material was peripheral blood, sampled from a patient treated with radiotherapy plus ipilimumab. This receptor was identified in a human donor with non-small cell lung cancer who had stable disease on radiotherapy plus ipilimumab. Here the CDR3 DNA reads TGTGCCTGGAGTGTAACCCCACAGGGAAGCGCTCCAAAACTGTTTTTT. As protein: CAWSVTPQGSAPKLFF.